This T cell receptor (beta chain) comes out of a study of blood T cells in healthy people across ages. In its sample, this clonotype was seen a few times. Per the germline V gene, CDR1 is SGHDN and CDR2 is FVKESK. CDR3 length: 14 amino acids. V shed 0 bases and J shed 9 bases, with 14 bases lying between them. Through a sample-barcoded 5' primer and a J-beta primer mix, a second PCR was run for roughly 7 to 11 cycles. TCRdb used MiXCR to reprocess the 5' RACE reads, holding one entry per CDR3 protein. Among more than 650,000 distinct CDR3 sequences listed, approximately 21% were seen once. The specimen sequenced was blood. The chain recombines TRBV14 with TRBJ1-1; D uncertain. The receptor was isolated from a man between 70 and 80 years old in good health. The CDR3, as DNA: TGTGCCAGCAGCCAAGATCTGTGGGCGGACCAAGCTTTCTTT. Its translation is CASSQDLWADQAFF.